These T cell receptor beta chains were read from a single sample in a study of early T cells in non-severe SARS-CoV-2 infection. TCRdb used MiXCR to reprocess the 5' RACE reads, holding one entry per CDR3 protein. The data hold under 80,000 distinct CDR3 sequences, with 13% observed a single time. Sequenced sample: whole blood. Receptors originate from an adult who was a healthcare worker with PCR-confirmed SARS-CoV-2 infection or an uninfected control (not recorded which). Both conserved end residues are part of each CDR3. The D gene is left open where the match is weak. Only some rows state a clone size, as once, few, many or a class for expanded clones.

J gene	V gene	clone size	D gene	CDR3 protein	CDR3 DNA
TRBJ1-5	TRBV27	many	TRBD1	CASSFGTGGNQPQHF	TGTGCCAGCAGTTTCGGGACAGGGGGCAATCAGCCCCAGCATTTT
TRBJ1-4	TRBV27	-	TRBD1	CASSPGQGDEKLFF	TGTGCCAGCAGTCCGGGACAGGGGGACGAAAAACTGTTTTTT
TRBJ1-2	TRBV7-2	few	TRBD1	CASSSTGGPYGYTF	TGTGCCAGCAGCTCAACAGGGGGACCTTATGGCTACACCTTC
TRBJ2-3	TRBV9	-	TRBD2	CASSVEGTSGGATDTQYF	TGTGCCAGCAGCGTAGAAGGGACTAGCGGGGGGGCTACAGATACGCAGTATTTT
TRBJ1-5	TRBV6-5	once	-	CASRPDSGNQPQHF	TGTGCCAGCAGACCGGACAGCGGTAATCAGCCCCAGCATTTT
TRBJ2-3	TRBV6-6	many	-	CASRRFWEVSTDTQYF	TGTGCCAGCAGGCGGTTTTGGGAAGTTAGCACAGATACGCAGTATTTT
TRBJ2-5	TRBV7-2	few	TRBD2	CASCTSGGTYQETQYF	TGTGCCAGCTGTACTAGCGGGGGGACGTACCAAGAGACCCAGTACTTC
TRBJ2-3	TRBV27	many	-	CASSLDFLTDTQYF	TGTGCCAGCAGTCTCGACTTCCTCACAGATACGCAGTATTTT
TRBJ1-5	TRBV2	-	TRBD1	CATRQGDESNQPQHF	TGTGCCACGAGACAGGGGGACGAAAGCAATCAGCCCCAGCATTTT
TRBJ1-5	TRBV6-2/TRBV6-3	many	TRBD1	CASSDRVGAGNQPQHF	TGTGCCAGCAGCGACAGGGTCGGAGCTGGCAATCAGCCCCAGCATTTT
TRBJ1-1	TRBV6-2/TRBV6-3	-	-	CASSYPTDRINTEAFF	TGTGCCAGCAGTTACCCTACTGACCGAATTAACACTGAAGCTTTCTTT
TRBJ2-4	TRBV29-1	-	TRBD1	CSVQGDNEAKNIQYF	TGCAGCGTCCAGGGGGACAACGAAGCCAAAAACATTCAGTACTTC
TRBJ2-7	TRBV4-3	few	-	CASSQDNSPSSYEQYF	TGCGCCAGCAGCCAAGACAACAGTCCAAGCTCCTACGAGCAGTACTTC
TRBJ1-6	TRBV20-1	many	TRBD1	CSARRGDRLNSPLHF	TGCAGTGCTCGGAGGGGGGACAGACTTAATTCACCCCTCCACTTT
TRBJ1-6	TRBV13	-	-	CASSPIRAGNSPLHF	TGTGCCAGCAGCCCAATAAGGGCGGGAAATTCACCCCTCCACTTT
TRBJ2-5	TRBV29-1	once	-	CSGGTLQETQYF	TGCAGCGGCGGGACCCTACAAGAGACCCAGTACTTC
TRBJ2-3	TRBV7-9	many	-	CASSASRDRKAQYF	TGTGCCAGCAGCGCAAGCCGGGACCGTAAGGCGCAGTATTTT
TRBJ1-1	TRBV7-3	few	-	CASSLNGAGTEAFF	TGTGCCAGCAGCTTAAATGGGGCCGGAACTGAAGCTTTCTTT
TRBJ2-7	TRBV20-1	-	-	CSARRGERVYEQYF	TGCAGTGCAAGAAGAGGGGAGAGGGTCTACGAGCAGTACTTC
TRBJ2-1	TRBV4-3	many	-	CASSRSAVLDQTYNEQFF	TGCGCCAGCAGCCGATCAGCCGTATTGGATCAAACTTACAATGAGCAGTTCTTC
TRBJ1-2	TRBV3-1	-	-	CASSQGTRGYGYTF	TGTGCCAGCAGCCAAGGGACCCGGGGTTATGGCTACACCTTC
TRBJ2-3	TRBV5-1	few	-	CASSWSSPGLRTDTQYF	TGCGCCAGCAGCTGGTCTTCTCCGGGACTCCGCACAGATACGCAGTATTTT
TRBJ2-7	TRBV5-4	many	TRBD2	CASSHVSSGGYEQYF	TGTGCCAGCAGCCACGTCTCTAGCGGGGGTTACGAGCAGTACTTC
TRBJ2-3	TRBV29-1	many	-	CSVEDQEDGGRQYF	TGCAGCGTTGAAGATCAGGAGGATGGAGGCAGGCAGTATTTT
TRBJ2-5	TRBV5-6	-	-	CASSALRRQETQYF	TGTGCCAGCAGTGCGTTGCGCAGGCAAGAGACCCAGTACTTC
TRBJ2-5	TRBV20-1	few	-	CSARERGTQYF	TGCAGTGCTAGAGAACGCGGGACCCAGTACTTC
TRBJ2-7	TRBV4-1	-	TRBD2	CTSSQGTSGSYEQYF	TGCACCAGCAGCCAAGGGACTAGCGGATCCTACGAGCAGTACTTC
TRBJ2-7	TRBV29-1	many	TRBD1	CSVEYRGLPYEQYF	TGCAGCGTTGAGTACAGGGGGCTTCCCTACGAGCAGTACTTC
TRBJ1-5	TRBV10-2	many	-	CASSDLDGNQPQHF	TGCGCCAGCAGTGACTTGGACGGTAATCAGCCCCAGCATTTT
TRBJ1-1	TRBV15	many	-	CATSRDGAGRNTEAFF	TGTGCCACCAGCAGAGATGGGGCAGGGAGGAACACTGAAGCTTTCTTT
TRBJ2-1	TRBV7-2	many	TRBD2	CASSLGGGPYNEQFF	TGTGCCAGCAGCTTAGGCGGGGGGCCCTACAATGAGCAGTTCTTC
TRBJ2-2	TRBV6-1	-	TRBD1	CASRTDRVNTGELFF	TGTGCCAGCCGAACCGACAGGGTAAACACCGGGGAGCTGTTTTTT
TRBJ2-5	TRBV2	many	TRBD1	CASRQGAQETQYF	TGTGCCAGCAGACAGGGGGCTCAAGAGACCCAGTACTTC
TRBJ1-1	TRBV7-8	few	-	CASSFSRSNTEAFF	TGTGCCAGCAGCTTTTCCAGGTCTAACACTGAAGCTTTCTTT
TRBJ2-3	TRBV5-1	many	-	CASSGRTDTQYF	TGCGCCAGCAGCGGACGCACAGATACGCAGTATTTT
TRBJ2-7	TRBV11-2	many	-	CASSLEGDYAYEQYF	TGTGCCAGCAGCTTAGAAGGGGATTATGCCTACGAGCAGTACTTC
TRBJ2-2	TRBV5-4	few	-	CASSLDATRGTGELFF	TGTGCCAGCAGCTTGGACGCGACTAGAGGTACCGGGGAGCTGTTTTTT
TRBJ2-1	TRBV6-6	few	TRBD2	CASSYGTSGGNEQFF	TGTGCCAGCAGTTATGGGACTAGCGGGGGCAATGAGCAGTTCTTC
TRBJ1-6	TRBV12-3/TRBV12-4	-	-	CASSFVARGSPLHF	TGTGCCAGCAGTTTTGTAGCTAGGGGTTCACCCCTCCACTTT
TRBJ1-3	TRBV12-3/TRBV12-4	few	TRBD1	CASSLRTGQGANTIYF	TGTGCCAGCAGTTTGCGGACGGGACAGGGCGCGAACACCATATATTTT
TRBJ1-1	TRBV11-2	many	-	CASSLDLGAQLNTEAFF	TGTGCCAGCAGCTTAGACTTGGGGGCTCAGCTGAACACTGAAGCTTTCTTT
TRBJ2-3	TRBV15	many	-	CATSRTITDTQYF	TGTGCCACCAGCAGGACCATCACAGATACGCAGTATTTT
TRBJ2-7	TRBV29-1	many	-	CSVVQDTYEQYF	TGCAGCGTTGTCCAGGACACCTACGAGCAGTACTTC
TRBJ2-1	TRBV5-1	many	-	CASSLGHLTYNEQFF	TGCGCCAGCAGCCTGGGACACTTAACCTACAATGAGCAGTTCTTC
TRBJ1-1	TRBV11-2	few	-	CASSLVGQGTDEAFF	TGTGCCAGCAGCTTAGTGGGCCAGGGGACTGATGAAGCTTTCTTT
TRBJ2-7	TRBV10-2	many	TRBD1	CASSLTGAEQYF	TGCGCCAGCAGTTTAACAGGGGCCGAGCAGTACTTC
TRBJ1-5	TRBV4-1	few	TRBD1	CASSHITGAGQPQHF	TGCGCCAGCAGCCATATAACAGGGGCGGGACAGCCCCAGCATTTT